The 14 T cell receptor beta chains given below trace back to one sample, sequenced in a study of cytomegalovirus exposure and HLA in healthy donors. A multiplex PCR was run with 60 Vbeta primers and 13 Jbeta primers. Assay: immunoSEQ multiplex PCR; the TCRdb copy retains only in-frame clones and omits some. The data show about 170,000 clones, approximately 80% seen once. Material for sequencing was PBMCs. Receptor source: a male donor in good health and CMV-seronegative.

This chain connects TRBV28 to TRBJ1-2; 8 nucleotides align to TRBD1. Germline CDR1 reads MDHEN; CDR2 reads SYDVKM. V shed 2 bases, J shed 7 bases, and the junction held 3 bases outside the gene matches. CDR3 length equals 13 residues. CDR3 loop: CASSLPGGIGYTF. The CDR3 nucleotides read TGTGCCAGCAGTTTACCAGGGGGCATTGGCTACACCTTC.

The chain couples TRBV19 to TRBJ2-5; no firm D call. The CDR3 runs 14 residues. Germline values: CDR1 LNHDA, CDR2 SQIVND (reference sequence). V was shortened by 3 bases and J by 5 bases, with 13 bases between the two germline ends. The CDR3 protein is CASSINRFHETQYF. CDR3 in DNA: TGTGCCAGTAGTATTAACAGATTCCACGAGACCCAGTACTTC.

The chain recombines TRBV5-8 with TRBJ1-3; no clear D. The V gene lost 3 bases and the J gene lost 3 bases, with 16 bases spanning the gap. Germline loops: CDR1 SGHTS, CDR2 YDEGEE. The CDR3 is made up of 16 amino acids. In nucleotides, the CDR3 is TGTGCCAGCAGCTATTCCTTTACAGATTATGGAAACACCATATATTTT. Protein: CASSYSFTDYGNTIYF.

The J gene is TRBJ2-3, the V gene TRBV4-1, with D unresolved. Germline assignment: CDR1 MGHRA and CDR2 YSYEKL. The CDR3 loop spans 15 amino acids. V was shortened by 4 bases and J by 0 bases, with 11 bases between the two germline ends. The CDR3 spells CASSPLVGSTDTQYF. The CDR3 region has the DNA TGCGCCAGCAGCCCCCTGGTGGGCAGCACAGATACGCAGTATTTT.

The rearrangement links TRBV5-5 to TRBJ2-1; 8 bases agree with TRBD1. CDR3 length: 15 amino acids. Germline trimming cut 4 bases from V and 5 bases from J; bases unmatched to any gene: 8. Looked up from germline, CDR1 is SGHKS and CDR2 is YYEKEE (reference sequence). CDR3 nucleotides: TGTGCCAGCAGCCGAGTAGACAGGGGTGACAATGAGCAGTTCTTC. Its protein product is CASSRVDRGDNEQFF. The full variable domain, with the rest looked up from reference TRBV5-5 and TRBJ2-1, is DAGVTQSPTHLIKTRGQQVTLRCSPISGHKSVSWYQQVLGQGPQFIFQYYEKEERGRGNFPDRFSARQFPNYSSELNVNALLLGDSALYLCASSRVDRGDNEQFFGPGTRLTVL.

The rearrangement uses TRBV5-4 and TRBJ1-6; 9 bases match TRBD1. The CDR3 is 16 residues long. The V segment lost 3 bases and the J segment 4 bases; nucleotides outside the gene matches: 5. Germline CDR1 SGHNT, CDR2 YYREEE (reference sequence). The CDR3 loop is CASSWGGQGYNSPLHF. As DNA, the CDR3 is TGTGCCAGCAGCTGGGGCGGACAGGGGTATAATTCACCCCTCCACTTT.

This clone was seen just once. A read error may produce the germline difference seen at one junction end. The chain links TRBV6-5 to TRBJ2-5; D is possibly TRBD1 (5 bases). CDR1 and CDR2 (germline): MNHEY, SVGAGI. The CDR3 has 15 residues. The CDR3, as DNA: TGTGCCAACAGTTACTCGACGGCCACTACAGGGACCCAGTACTTC. Translation gives CANSYSTATTGTQYF.

The gene calls are TRBV27 and TRBJ2-7; the match to TRBD1 covers 8 bases. Germline V CDR1 and CDR2: MNHEY, SMNVEV (reference sequence). Germline trimming cut 2 bases from V and 3 bases from J; bases unmatched to any gene: 3. This CDR3 is 14 amino acids long. CDR3 DNA sequence: TGTGCCAGCAGTTTAGACAGGGGCCTCTACGAGCAGTACTTC. Amino acid sequence: CASSLDRGLYEQYF.

CDR3 sequence: CASSLGDRLNQPQHF. CDR3 in DNA: TGTGCCAGCAGCTTAGGGGACAGACTTAATCAGCCCCAGCATTTT. The rearrangement joins TRBV7-9 to TRBJ1-5; 7 bases match TRBD1. CDR1 is SEHNR, CDR2 FQNEAQ, per germline (reference sequence). Germline trimming cut 1 base from V and 4 bases from J; bases unmatched to any gene: 4. The CDR3 sequence is 15 residues long.

This chain joins TRBV6-5 and TRBJ1-3, with D hard to call. CDR3 length equals 16 residues. The germline V gene has CDR1 MNHEY and CDR2 SVGAGI. Trimming left V 2 bases short and J 8 bases short, with 19 bases between. CDR3 coding DNA: TGTGCCAGCAGTTACAGAACGGTGGCCCTTCAGGACACCATATATTTT. This gives the protein CASSYRTVALQDTIYF.

The table lists this clone with a few counts. The chain couples TRBV19 to TRBJ2-3; 8 nucleotides agree with TRBD2. The CDR3 has 16 amino acids. The germline V gene has CDR1 LNHDA and CDR2 SQIVND (reference sequence). Trimming took 4 bases from V and 5 from J; bases not matched to a gene: 11. DNA of the CDR3: TGTGCCAGTAGTACGTACCCTTCCGGGGGGGGAGATACGCAGTATTTT. Amino acid sequence: CASSTYPSGGGDTQYF. The whole variable domain, remainder taken from reference TRBV19 and TRBJ2-3, is DGGITQSPKYLFRKEGQNVTLSCEQNLNHDAMYWYRQDPGQGLRLIYYSQIVNDFQKGDIAEGYSVSREKKESFPLTVTSAQKNPTAFYLCASSTYPSGGGDTQYFGPGTRLTVL.

This clone was counted a single time. The chain recombines TRBV25-1 with TRBJ2-2, with D possibly TRBD1 on 6 matching bases. V lost 2 bases and J lost 6, with 13 bases in between. CDR3 size: 15 residues. Germline lookup yields CDR1 MGHDK and CDR2 SYGVNS. CDR3 residues: CASSEAQGPAGELFF. The CDR3 nucleotides are TGTGCCAGCAGTGAAGCACAGGGTCCAGCCGGGGAGCTGTTTTTT. The full variable domain, completed using reference TRBV25-1 and TRBJ2-2, is EADIYQTPRYLVIGTGKKITLECSQTMGHDKMYWYQQDPGMELHLIHYSYGVNSTEKGDLSSESTVSRIRTEHFPLTLESARPSHTSQYLCASSEAQGPAGELFFGEGSRLTVL.

The CDR3 region is CATSRAGQGNEKLFF. In DNA, the CDR3 is TGTGCCACCAGCAGGGCGGGACAGGGAAACGAAAAACTGTTTTTT. This chain uses TRBV15 with TRBJ1-4; TRBD1 matches 9 bases. CDR1 is LNHNV and CDR2 is YYDKDF in the germline V gene (reference sequence). This CDR3 contains 15 residues. With 3 bases clipped from V and 8 bases from J, the junction kept 7 bases outside the gene matches.

The chain links TRBV7-3 to TRBJ2-5, with 10 positions matching TRBD1. There are 15 residues in the CDR3. Germline trimming cut 0 bases from V and 6 bases from J; bases unmatched to any gene: 4. Looked up from germline, CDR1 is SGHTA and CDR2 is FQGTGA. The CDR3, as DNA: TGTGCCAGCAGCTTAACCCGGGACAGGGGTCAGACCCAGTACTTC. This codes for CASSLTRDRGQTQYF.